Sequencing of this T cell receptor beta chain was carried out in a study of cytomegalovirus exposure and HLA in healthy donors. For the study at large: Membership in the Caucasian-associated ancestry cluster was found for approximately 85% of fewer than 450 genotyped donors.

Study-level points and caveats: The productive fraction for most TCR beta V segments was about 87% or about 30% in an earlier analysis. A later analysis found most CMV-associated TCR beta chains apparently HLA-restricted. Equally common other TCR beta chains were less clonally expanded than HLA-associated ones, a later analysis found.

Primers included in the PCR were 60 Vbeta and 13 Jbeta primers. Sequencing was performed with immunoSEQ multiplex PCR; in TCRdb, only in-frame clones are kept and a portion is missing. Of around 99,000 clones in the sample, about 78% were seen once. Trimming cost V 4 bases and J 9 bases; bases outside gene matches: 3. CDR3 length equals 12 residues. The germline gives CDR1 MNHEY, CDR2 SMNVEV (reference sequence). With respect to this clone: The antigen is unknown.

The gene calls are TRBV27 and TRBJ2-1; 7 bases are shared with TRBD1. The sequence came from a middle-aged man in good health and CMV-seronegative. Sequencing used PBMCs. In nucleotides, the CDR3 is TGTGCCAGCAGTTACACAGGGGTTGAGCAGTTCTTC. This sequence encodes CASSYTGVEQFF.